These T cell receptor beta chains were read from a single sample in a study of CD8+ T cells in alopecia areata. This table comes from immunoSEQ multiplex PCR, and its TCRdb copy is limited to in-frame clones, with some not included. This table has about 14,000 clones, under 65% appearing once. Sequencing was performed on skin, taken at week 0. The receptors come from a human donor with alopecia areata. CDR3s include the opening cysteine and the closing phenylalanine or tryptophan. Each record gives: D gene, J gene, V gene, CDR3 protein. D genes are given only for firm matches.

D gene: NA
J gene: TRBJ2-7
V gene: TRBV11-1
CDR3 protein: CASSPSLAGDHEQYF

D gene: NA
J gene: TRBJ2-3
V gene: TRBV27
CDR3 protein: CASSLSPLGDTQYF

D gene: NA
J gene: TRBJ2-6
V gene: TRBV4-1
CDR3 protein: CASSQEEPGVLSGANVLTF

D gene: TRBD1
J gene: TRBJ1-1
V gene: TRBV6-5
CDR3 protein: CASSYSRTGASFGAFF

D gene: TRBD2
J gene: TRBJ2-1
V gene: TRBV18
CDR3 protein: CASSRPGLEFEQFF

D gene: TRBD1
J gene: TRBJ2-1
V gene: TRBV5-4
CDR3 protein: CASSLDRVNEQFF

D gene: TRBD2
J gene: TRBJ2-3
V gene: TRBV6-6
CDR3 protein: CASSSPSGLQDTQYF

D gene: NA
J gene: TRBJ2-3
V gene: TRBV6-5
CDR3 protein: CASTTTDTQYF

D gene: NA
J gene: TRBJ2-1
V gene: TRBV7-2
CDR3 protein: CASSTTRSQGGYNEQFF

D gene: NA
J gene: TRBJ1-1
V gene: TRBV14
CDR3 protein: CASSQVRGITEAFF